This is a list of T cell receptor beta chains from one sample in a study of cytomegalovirus exposure and HLA in healthy donors. Assay used: immunoSEQ multiplex PCR; TCRdb lists only in-frame clones, some missing. The sample includes over 100,000 clones, over 75% of them seen just once. The sample consisted of PBMCs. Receptors originate from a man aged 40-49 years in good health and CMV-seropositive. The CDR3 runs from the conserved cysteine through the conserved F or W. D genes are given only for firm matches. Only some rows state a clone size, as once, few, many or a class for expanded clones.

clone_size: -
d_call: TRBD1
v_call: TRBV5-6
j_call: TRBJ2-3
cdr3_nt: TGTGCCAGCAGCTTGTATCCAGGACAGGTCGTCGCAGATACGCAGTATTTT
cdr3_aa: CASSLYPGQVVADTQYF

clone_size: -
d_call: TRBD1
v_call: TRBV28
j_call: TRBJ2-2
cdr3_nt: TGTGCGGGACAGGGGACTACCGGGGAGCTGTTTTTT
cdr3_aa: CAGQGTTGELFF

clone_size: -
d_call: -
v_call: TRBV27
j_call: TRBJ1-1
cdr3_nt: TGTGCCAGCAGTTTCAGCGGCACGAACACTGAAGCTTTCTTT
cdr3_aa: CASSFSGTNTEAFF

clone_size: once
d_call: TRBD1
v_call: TRBV27
j_call: TRBJ1-1
cdr3_nt: TGTGCCAGCAGGATGACAGGGGGGACTGAAGCTTTCTTT
cdr3_aa: CASRMTGGTEAFF

clone_size: -
d_call: -
v_call: TRBV27
j_call: TRBJ2-7
cdr3_nt: TGTGCCAGCAGTTACCAGGCCAGGTACGAGCAGTACTTC
cdr3_aa: CASSYQARYEQYF

clone_size: -
d_call: TRBD1
v_call: TRBV4-1
j_call: TRBJ1-2
cdr3_nt: TGCGCCAGCAGCCCCTCGGGACAGGGAATCGGTGGCTACACCTTC
cdr3_aa: CASSPSGQGIGGYTF

clone_size: -
d_call: -
v_call: TRBV28
j_call: TRBJ1-5
cdr3_nt: TGTGCCAGCAGTTTTCCCGGTCGCAGGGACATCGGAAGCAATCAGCCCCAGCATTTT
cdr3_aa: CASSFPGRRDIGSNQPQHF

clone_size: once
d_call: -
v_call: TRBV6-5
j_call: TRBJ1-6
cdr3_nt: TGTGCCAGCAGTTCCAGGGTGAATTCACCCCTCCACTTT
cdr3_aa: CASSSRVNSPLHF

clone_size: -
d_call: TRBD1
v_call: TRBV27
j_call: TRBJ2-4
cdr3_nt: TGTGCCAGCAGTGGACAGGGGGCAGCCAAAAACATTCAGTACTTC
cdr3_aa: CASSGQGAAKNIQYF

clone_size: -
d_call: TRBD1
v_call: TRBV6-4
j_call: TRBJ1-2
cdr3_nt: TGTGCCAGCAGTAACAGCGGGACAGGGGGCGGCTACACCTTC
cdr3_aa: CASSNSGTGGGYTF

clone_size: -
d_call: TRBD1
v_call: TRBV7-2
j_call: TRBJ2-7
cdr3_nt: TGTGCCAGCAGCCCGGGACAGAGCTCCTACGAGCAGTACTTC
cdr3_aa: CASSPGQSSYEQYF

clone_size: -
d_call: TRBD2
v_call: TRBV6-1
j_call: TRBJ2-5
cdr3_nt: TGTGCCAGCAGTGACGGGAGGGGAGAGACCCAGTACTTC
cdr3_aa: CASSDGRGETQYF

clone_size: -
d_call: TRBD2
v_call: TRBV27
j_call: TRBJ2-3
cdr3_nt: TGTGCCAGCAGTTCGGATAGCGGGGGAGTCACAGATACGCAGTATTTT
cdr3_aa: CASSSDSGGVTDTQYF

clone_size: -
d_call: -
v_call: TRBV11-1
j_call: TRBJ2-3
cdr3_nt: TGTGCCAGCAGCCCCGTTCTGGCAGGGACAGATACGCAGTATTTT
cdr3_aa: CASSPVLAGTDTQYF

clone_size: -
d_call: -
v_call: TRBV7-9
j_call: TRBJ1-3
cdr3_nt: TGTGCCAGCGGCTTTAGCTCTGGAAACACCATATATTTT
cdr3_aa: CASGFSSGNTIYF

clone_size: -
d_call: TRBD1
v_call: TRBV5-4
j_call: TRBJ2-7
cdr3_nt: TGTGCCAGCAGCCTAACCGGGACAGACTACGAGCAGTACTTC
cdr3_aa: CASSLTGTDYEQYF

clone_size: -
d_call: -
v_call: TRBV9
j_call: TRBJ2-3
cdr3_nt: TGTGCCAGCAGCGGACAACGACAGGCAAGCACAGATACGCAGTATTTT
cdr3_aa: CASSGQRQASTDTQYF

clone_size: -
d_call: -
v_call: TRBV18
j_call: TRBJ2-3
cdr3_nt: TGTGCCAGCGCCAACCGGGGGGCCAGCACAGATACGCAGTATTTT
cdr3_aa: CASANRGASTDTQYF

clone_size: -
d_call: -
v_call: TRBV27
j_call: TRBJ1-5
cdr3_nt: TGTGCCAGCAGTTTATTCTACAGTAATAGCAATCAGCCCCAGCATTTT
cdr3_aa: CASSLFYSNSNQPQHF

clone_size: -
d_call: TRBD1
v_call: TRBV2
j_call: TRBJ2-4
cdr3_nt: TGTGCCAGCAGGGGGGGACAGGGGACCAGTCAGTACTTC
cdr3_aa: CASRGGQGTSQYF

clone_size: -
d_call: TRBD1
v_call: TRBV5-1
j_call: TRBJ2-6
cdr3_nt: TGCGCCAGCAGCTTATCAGGGGGCTCTGGGGCCAACGTCCTGACTTTC
cdr3_aa: CASSLSGGSGANVLTF

clone_size: -
d_call: TRBD1
v_call: TRBV9
j_call: TRBJ1-5
cdr3_nt: TGTGCCAGCAGCCCCGGACAGGGCTTGGTGCCCCAGCATTTT
cdr3_aa: CASSPGQGLVPQHF

clone_size: -
d_call: TRBD1
v_call: TRBV4-3
j_call: TRBJ1-2
cdr3_nt: TGCGCCAGCAGCCCCAACAGGGGGCGGCATGGCTACACCTTC
cdr3_aa: CASSPNRGRHGYTF

clone_size: -
d_call: -
v_call: TRBV7-2
j_call: TRBJ2-4
cdr3_nt: TGTGCCAGCAGCGACCGGGGAGACATTCAGTACTTC
cdr3_aa: CASSDRGDIQYF

clone_size: medium-sized
d_call: TRBD2
v_call: TRBV6-4
j_call: TRBJ2-1
cdr3_nt: TGTGCCAGCAGTGACTCTAGCGGGGGGGCCAATGAGCAGTTCTTC
cdr3_aa: CASSDSSGGANEQFF

clone_size: once
d_call: -
v_call: TRBV6-1
j_call: TRBJ1-5
cdr3_nt: TGTGCCAGCAGTGACTCAGGGGGCAATCAGCCCCAGCATTTT
cdr3_aa: CASSDSGGNQPQHF

clone_size: -
d_call: -
v_call: TRBV5-8
j_call: TRBJ2-7
cdr3_nt: TGTGCCAGCAGCTGGACAAACGAGCAGTACTTC
cdr3_aa: CASSWTNEQYF

clone_size: -
d_call: -
v_call: TRBV9
j_call: TRBJ1-6
cdr3_nt: TGTGCCAGCAGCGCGCGGATTAATTCACCCCTCCACTTT
cdr3_aa: CASSARINSPLHF

clone_size: -
d_call: TRBD1
v_call: TRBV7-3
j_call: TRBJ2-3
cdr3_nt: TGTGCCAGCAGCGGGACAGGGGCAGGGGATACGCAGTATTTT
cdr3_aa: CASSGTGAGDTQYF

clone_size: -
d_call: TRBD1
v_call: TRBV7-9
j_call: TRBJ2-5
cdr3_nt: TGTGCCAGCAGCGCATCCGGGACAGAAGAGACCCAGTACTTC
cdr3_aa: CASSASGTEETQYF

clone_size: -
d_call: -
v_call: TRBV2
j_call: TRBJ2-1
cdr3_nt: TGTGCCAGCAGGGGGGGTAGGAGCGGCCGAGGGAATGAGCAGTTCTTC
cdr3_aa: CASRGGRSGRGNEQFF

clone_size: few
d_call: -
v_call: TRBV7-2
j_call: TRBJ2-1
cdr3_nt: TGTGCCAGCAGCTTTGGCAGGGCTACCTACAATGAGCAGTTCTTC
cdr3_aa: CASSFGRATYNEQFF

clone_size: -
d_call: TRBD1
v_call: TRBV19
j_call: TRBJ2-5
cdr3_nt: TGTGCCAGTAGCCTAAGACATAAAGGACAGGGCGGGCAAGAGACCCAGTACTTC
cdr3_aa: CASSLRHKGQGGQETQYF

clone_size: -
d_call: TRBD1
v_call: TRBV4-1
j_call: TRBJ2-7
cdr3_nt: TGCGCCAGCAGCCAAGCAGGGGGGGGGACAGGGGCCTACGAGCAGTACTTC
cdr3_aa: CASSQAGGGTGAYEQYF

clone_size: once
d_call: -
v_call: TRBV6-5
j_call: TRBJ1-5
cdr3_nt: TGTGCCAGCAGCCTCGGGGTGGACAGCCCCCAGCATTTT
cdr3_aa: CASSLGVDSPQHF

clone_size: -
d_call: -
v_call: TRBV7-9
j_call: TRBJ2-5
cdr3_nt: TGTGCTAGCAGCACTAGTCTACAAGAGACCCAGTACTTC
cdr3_aa: CASSTSLQETQYF

clone_size: few
d_call: TRBD1
v_call: TRBV4-1
j_call: TRBJ1-6
cdr3_nt: TGCGCCAGCAGCCAAGACGACAGGGATAGTTCACCCCTCCACTTT
cdr3_aa: CASSQDDRDSSPLHF

clone_size: -
d_call: -
v_call: TRBV19
j_call: TRBJ2-6
cdr3_nt: TGTGCCAGTAGGATGACTGCCGCTGGGGCCAACGTCCTGACTTTC
cdr3_aa: CASRMTAAGANVLTF

clone_size: -
d_call: -
v_call: TRBV2
j_call: TRBJ2-3
cdr3_nt: TGTGCCAGCAGGGCCCAGGGGGGCACTTATACGCAGTATTTT
cdr3_aa: CASRAQGGTYTQYF

clone_size: -
d_call: -
v_call: TRBV2
j_call: TRBJ1-2
cdr3_nt: TGTGCCAGCAGCCTTTACGGGGGTTATGGCTACACCTTC
cdr3_aa: CASSLYGGYGYTF

clone_size: -
d_call: -
v_call: TRBV7-3
j_call: TRBJ2-5
cdr3_nt: TGTGCCAGCAGCTTAACCAGGGGTCAGACCCAGTACTTC
cdr3_aa: CASSLTRGQTQYF

clone_size: -
d_call: TRBD1
v_call: TRBV6-5
j_call: TRBJ1-1
cdr3_nt: TGTGCCAGCAGCCCGCACGACAGGGACACTGAAGCTTTCTTT
cdr3_aa: CASSPHDRDTEAFF

clone_size: -
d_call: TRBD2
v_call: TRBV10-2
j_call: TRBJ2-1
cdr3_nt: TGCGCCAGCAAACCGGGACTAGCAAACAATGAGCAGTTCTTC
cdr3_aa: CASKPGLANNEQFF

clone_size: -
d_call: -
v_call: TRBV6-1
j_call: TRBJ2-1
cdr3_nt: TGTGCCAGCAGCCAAACGAGCTCCTACAATGAGCAGTTCTTC
cdr3_aa: CASSQTSSYNEQFF

clone_size: few
d_call: -
v_call: TRBV6-6
j_call: TRBJ2-7
cdr3_nt: TGTGCCAGCAGTACCCAGGGTAGCTCCTACGAGCAGTACTTC
cdr3_aa: CASSTQGSSYEQYF

clone_size: -
d_call: -
v_call: TRBV4-3
j_call: TRBJ1-1
cdr3_nt: TGCGCCAGCAGCCAAGATCAGGTAGTAAACACTGAAGCTTTCTTT
cdr3_aa: CASSQDQVVNTEAFF

clone_size: -
d_call: -
v_call: TRBV10-3
j_call: TRBJ1-1
cdr3_nt: TGTGCCACCCAGGCCCAACCAAGGTCTGAAGCTTTCTTT
cdr3_aa: CATQAQPRSEAFF

clone_size: -
d_call: TRBD2
v_call: TRBV5-4
j_call: TRBJ2-1
cdr3_nt: TGTGCCAGCAGCTTGCCTAGCGGGGTCTACAATGAGCAGTTCTTC
cdr3_aa: CASSLPSGVYNEQFF

clone_size: -
d_call: TRBD1
v_call: TRBV2
j_call: TRBJ1-1
cdr3_nt: TGTGCCATCGGGACAGGGCGAAGGAACACTGAAGCTTTCTTT
cdr3_aa: CAIGTGRRNTEAFF

clone_size: few
d_call: -
v_call: TRBV19
j_call: TRBJ1-2
cdr3_nt: TGTGCCAGTAAGTCGGTTGGTCCCAGGGCTCATGGCTACACCTTC
cdr3_aa: CASKSVGPRAHGYTF

clone_size: -
d_call: TRBD1
v_call: TRBV10-3
j_call: TRBJ1-6
cdr3_nt: TGTGCCATCAGTCCTACAGGGGTTGGATCACCCCTCCACTTT
cdr3_aa: CAISPTGVGSPLHF

clone_size: -
d_call: -
v_call: TRBV25-1
j_call: TRBJ2-1
cdr3_nt: TGTGCCAGCAGTGGGGCCTCGGGGGCCTACAATGAGCAGTTCTTC
cdr3_aa: CASSGASGAYNEQFF

clone_size: -
d_call: -
v_call: TRBV28
j_call: TRBJ1-2
cdr3_nt: TGTGCCAGCAGTTTCTATTCGGACTATGGCTACACCTTC
cdr3_aa: CASSFYSDYGYTF

clone_size: -
d_call: -
v_call: TRBV9
j_call: TRBJ2-1
cdr3_nt: TGTGCCAGCAGCGTCACCCCGAGGGCAGAGAACAATGAGCAGTTCTTC
cdr3_aa: CASSVTPRAENNEQFF

clone_size: -
d_call: -
v_call: TRBV11-3
j_call: TRBJ2-5
cdr3_nt: TGTGCCAGCAGCCCAGGTGTCCGCGATCCCGCAAGGGAGACCCAGTACTTC
cdr3_aa: CASSPGVRDPARETQYF

clone_size: -
d_call: TRBD1
v_call: TRBV2
j_call: TRBJ1-6
cdr3_nt: TGTGCCAGCAGTGACAGAACCGGGACAGGGGCCTTCTATAATTCACCCCTCCACTTT
cdr3_aa: CASSDRTGTGAFYNSPLHF

clone_size: -
d_call: TRBD2
v_call: TRBV4-2
j_call: TRBJ2-1
cdr3_nt: TGTGCCAGCAGCCCCGAGGCTACTAGCGGGACCTACAATGAGCAGTTCTTC
cdr3_aa: CASSPEATSGTYNEQFF